Presented here are 17 T cell receptor beta chains from one specimen sequenced in a study of T cell responses to AZD1222 COVID-19 vaccine. Data came from immunoSEQ multiplex PCR; TCRdb stores just in-frame clones and leaves some out. There are 95,000 to 150,000 clones in the sample; roughly 93% occur only once, and approximately 1.7% lies in the top ten. Sample: peripheral blood, taken on day 0 of AZD1222 vaccination. The receptors were sampled from an adult in good health.

The chain recombines TRBV9 with TRBJ1-1; the match to TRBD1 covers 9 bases. Trimming cost V 4 bases and J 4 bases; bases outside gene matches: 2. Germline lookup yields CDR1 SGDLS and CDR2 YYNGEE. The CDR3 runs to 13 residues. The CDR3 loop reads CASSQTGGTEAFF. Here the CDR3 DNA reads TGTGCCAGCAGCCAGACAGGGGGCACTGAAGCTTTCTTT.

The chain employs TRBV12-3 or TRBV12-4 and TRBJ1-4; D gene uncertain. The CDR3 contains 12 residues. V dropped 4 bases and J dropped 8 bases, with 8 bases sitting between them. The CDR3, as DNA: TGTGCCAGCAGTTGGTCGTCAGAAAAACTGTTTTTT. This codes for CASSWSSEKLFF.

This clone has more than one count but fewer than ten. The V and J genes are TRBV30 and TRBJ1-1; TRBD1 might be the D (6 bases). The CDR3 is 12 residues long. V shed 5 bases and J shed 1 base, with 8 bases lying between them. Per the germline V gene, CDR1 is GTSNPN and CDR2 is SVGIG (reference sequence). The CDR3: CAWGQTNTEAFF. DNA for the CDR3: TGTGCCTGGGGACAGACGAACACTGAAGCTTTCTTT.

The V call is TRBV7-6, the J call TRBJ2-2; 10 nucleotides align to TRBD2. Germline CDR1 SGHVS, CDR2 FNYEAQ. The CDR3 sequence is 16 residues long. V was clipped by 5 bases and J by 6 bases; unmatched bases: 9. CDR3 in amino acids: CASSKTLAGRSGELFF. The DNA for the CDR3 is TGTGCCAGCAGCAAAACACTAGCGGGGAGGTCCGGGGAGCTGTTTTTT.

The chain employs TRBV4-1 and TRBJ1-6; possibly TRBD1 for D (5 bases). Germline V CDR1 and CDR2: MGHRA, YSYEKL. Trimming shortened V by 0 bases and J by 0 bases, and 12 bases separated the two germline ends. The CDR3 loop spans 18 amino acids. This chain's CDR3 is CASSQDRAGSSYNSPLHF. For the CDR3, the DNA is TGCGCCAGCAGCCAAGATAGGGCAGGGAGCTCCTATAATTCACCCCTCCACTTT.

V is TRBV6-1 and J is TRBJ1-5; D is undetermined. This CDR3 spans 14 amino acids. Germline V lookup: CDR1 MNHNS, CDR2 SASEGT. V gave up 3 bases and J gave up 2 bases, with 8 bases separating them. CDR3 coding DNA: TGTGCCAGCAGTGATGTGCGGCGCAATCAGCCCCAGCATTTT. Translating it yields CASSDVRRNQPQHF.

This chain uses TRBV7-2 with TRBJ1-6; D possibly corresponds to TRBD1 (6 bases). CDR1 and CDR2 from the germline V gene are SGHTA and FQGNSA. The CDR3 sequence is 16 residues long. V dropped 5 bases and J dropped 4 bases, with 15 bases sitting between them. The DNA for the CDR3 is TGTGCCAGCAGCCCAAAGAGACAGGTTTATAATTCACCCCTCCACTTT. Translating gives CASSPKRQVYNSPLHF.

This chain connects TRBV30 to TRBJ1-6, with D unclear. Germline V CDR1 and CDR2: GTSNPN, SVGIG (reference sequence). V lost 2 bases, J lost 4 bases, and 6 bases lay in between. The CDR3 runs 13 residues. CDR3 protein: CAWSMGYNSPLHF. CDR3 nucleotides: TGTGCCTGGAGTATGGGGTATAATTCACCCCTCCACTTT.

CDR3 region: CASSFQGAIGNTIYF. CDR3 nucleotides: TGTGCCAGCAGCTTCCAAGGGGCGATAGGAAACACCATATATTTT. The chain carries TRBV5-5 and TRBJ1-3, with D possibly TRBD1 on 5 matching bases. The CDR3 totals 15 residues. V lost 2 bases to trimming and J lost 4 bases, with 13 bases between them. CDR1 SGHKS and CDR2 YYEKEE come from the germline V gene (reference sequence).

CDR3 amino acids: CASSVLHLRGYTF. The CDR3, as DNA: TGTGCCAGCAGCGTATTACACCTCCGTGGCTACACCTTC. The rearrangement links TRBV7-9 to TRBJ1-2; no clear D. The CDR3 totals 13 residues. V lost 5 bases, J lost 7 bases, and 14 bases lay in between. CDR1 is SEHNR and CDR2 is FQNEAQ in the germline V gene (reference sequence).

This chain joins TRBV5-6 and TRBJ2-7; D gene unclear. The CDR3 spans 15 residues. The germline V gene encodes CDR1 SGHDT and CDR2 YYEEEE. V was trimmed by 1 base and J by 5 bases, leaving 16 bases between them. CDR3 loop: CASSLSGSLGHEQYF. The CDR3 DNA is TGTGCCAGCAGCTTGAGTGGCAGCTTGGGCCACGAGCAGTACTTC.

The J gene is TRBJ2-3, the V gene TRBV3-1 (or the pseudogene TRBV3-2); D remains ambiguous. CDR1 is LGHDT and CDR2 is YNNKEL in the germline V gene (reference sequence). Trimming pared 1 base from V and 5 bases from J, leaving 10 bases between. The CDR3 covers 14 residues. The CDR3 coding sequence is TGTGCCAGCAGCCAAGGCCTTGCGCGAGATACGCAGTATTTT. This encodes CASSQGLARDTQYF.

CDR3: CASNTKGASYGYTF. The CDR3 nucleotides are TGTGCCAGCAACACCAAGGGGGCTTCTTATGGCTACACCTTC. The genes are TRBV3-1 (or the pseudogene TRBV3-2) and TRBJ1-2; 7 bases fit TRBD1. V shed 7 bases, J shed 5 bases, and the junction held 10 bases outside the gene matches. Germline V gene sequence: CDR1 LGHDT, CDR2 YNNKEL (reference sequence). The CDR3 length is 14 residues.

V usage is TRBV5-5 and J usage is TRBJ1-3; 7 bases match TRBD1. This CDR3 has 16 residues. Germline lookup yields CDR1 SGHKS and CDR2 YYEKEE (reference sequence). V dropped 0 bases and J dropped 4; count of bases not matched to a gene: 7. The CDR3 region has the DNA TGTGCCAGCAGCTTGGAAGGGGGCAAGTCGGGAAACACCATATATTTT. Its protein product is CASSLEGGKSGNTIYF.

The chain is built from TRBV19 and TRBJ1-5; TRBD1 aligns across 10 bases. There are 16 residues in the CDR3. Trimming at V came to 5 bases and at J to 0 bases, leaving 4 bases not matched to a gene. Germline lookup yields CDR1 LNHDA and CDR2 SQIVND (reference sequence). The CDR3 DNA reads TGTGCCAGTAGTCTCTGGACAGGGGGTAGCAATCAGCCCCAGCATTTT. Its protein product is CASSLWTGGSNQPQHF.

V gene TRBV7-2 combines with J gene TRBJ2-5, with 7 bases fitting TRBD2. This CDR3 is 16 amino acids long. V gave up 2 bases and J gave up 1 base; unmatched junction bases: 7. Germline V gene sequence: CDR1 SGHTA, CDR2 FQGNSA. CDR3: CASSLRSSGFQETQYF. The CDR3, as DNA: TGTGCCAGCAGCTTAAGGTCTAGCGGCTTCCAAGAGACCCAGTACTTC.

The chain combines TRBV9 with TRBJ1-1, with D maybe TRBD1 (5 bases). The CDR3 spans 16 residues. Germline CDR1 is SGDLS and CDR2 is YYNGEE. The V and J ends lost 4 bases and 3 bases respectively, with 19 bases between them. The CDR3 protein is CASSRGVWSTDTEAFF. As DNA, the CDR3 is TGTGCCAGCAGCAGGGGAGTGTGGTCGACGGACACTGAAGCTTTCTTT.